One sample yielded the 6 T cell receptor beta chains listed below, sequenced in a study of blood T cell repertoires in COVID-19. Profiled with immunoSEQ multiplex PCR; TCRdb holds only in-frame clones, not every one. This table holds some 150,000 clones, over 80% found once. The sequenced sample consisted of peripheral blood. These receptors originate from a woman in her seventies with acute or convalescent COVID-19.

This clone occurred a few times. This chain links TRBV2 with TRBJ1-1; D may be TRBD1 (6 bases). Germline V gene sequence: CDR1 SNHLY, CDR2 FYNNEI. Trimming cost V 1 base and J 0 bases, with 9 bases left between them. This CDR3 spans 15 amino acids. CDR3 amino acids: CASSEGWGLNTEAFF. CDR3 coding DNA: TGTGCCAGCAGTGAAGGTTGGGGGCTGAACACTGAAGCTTTCTTT.

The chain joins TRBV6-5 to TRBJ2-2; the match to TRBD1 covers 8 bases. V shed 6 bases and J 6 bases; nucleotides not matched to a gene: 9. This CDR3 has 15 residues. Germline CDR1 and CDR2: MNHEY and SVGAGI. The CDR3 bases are TGTGCCAGCAGGGGCCCAGGGGGCAGATCCGGGGAGCTGTTTTTT. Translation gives CASRGPGGRSGELFF.

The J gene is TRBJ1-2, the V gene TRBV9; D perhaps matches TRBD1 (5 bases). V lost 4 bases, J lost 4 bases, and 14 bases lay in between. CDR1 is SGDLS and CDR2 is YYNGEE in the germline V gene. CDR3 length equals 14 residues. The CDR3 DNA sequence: TGTGCCAGCAGCATTGATGCCGGGGGCTATGGCTACACCTTC. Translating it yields CASSIDAGGYGYTF.

The CDR3 coding sequence is TGTGCCAGTAGTACCCCTAGCGGGAGGAAAGAGACCCAGTACTTC. The encoded protein is CASSTPSGRKETQYF. The rearrangement joins TRBV19 to TRBJ2-5, with TRBD2 matching 11 bases. This CDR3 has 15 amino acids. V lost 4 bases, J lost 3 bases, and 4 bases stayed unmatched. CDR1 is LNHDA, CDR2 SQIVND, per germline (reference sequence).

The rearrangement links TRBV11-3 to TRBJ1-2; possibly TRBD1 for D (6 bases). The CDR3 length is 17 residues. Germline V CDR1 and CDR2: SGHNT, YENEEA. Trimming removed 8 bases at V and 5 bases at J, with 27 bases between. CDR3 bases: TGTGCCAGCGGGCCTCGGACAGTGAAGGGACCTCCTTATGGCTACACCTTC. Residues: CASGPRTVKGPPYGYTF.

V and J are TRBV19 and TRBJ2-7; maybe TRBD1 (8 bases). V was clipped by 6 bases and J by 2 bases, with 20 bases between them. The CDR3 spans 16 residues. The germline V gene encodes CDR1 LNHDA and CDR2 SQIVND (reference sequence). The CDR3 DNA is TGTGCCAGTAGCACTTTATTTACAGGGGGGGCCTACGAGCAGTACTTC. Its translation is CASSTLFTGGAYEQYF.